These T cell receptor beta chains were read from a single sample in a study of T cell changes during pregnancy in multiple sclerosis. Sequencing used immunoSEQ multiplex PCR; TCRdb keeps in-frame clones, though not all of them. Altogether about 50,000 clones are present, approximately 92% being singletons, with the ten largest covering just under 0.75%. Sequences were derived from CD4+ T cells from peripheral blood mononuclear cells, sampled in the third trimester of pregnancy. These receptor sequences come from a female donor with multiple sclerosis, enrolled in a pregnancy study. The CDR3 runs from the conserved cysteine through the conserved F or W. D genes are given only for firm matches. Not all rows give a size; the values are once, few, many and, for expanded clones, a class.

D,V,size,J,CDR3,DNA
.,TRBV27,.,TRBJ1-1,CASSPFGRENTEAFF,TGTGCCAGCAGTCCCTTCGGCAGGGAGAACACTGAAGCTTTCTTT
.,TRBV15,.,TRBJ2-5,CATSRGGRGQETQYF,TGTGCCACCAGCAGAGGGGGGCGAGGCCAAGAGACCCAGTACTTC
.,TRBV7-8,.,TRBJ1-1,CASSLAQGRGANTEAFF,TGTGCCAGCAGCTTAGCGCAGGGCAGGGGCGCGAACACTGAAGCTTTCTTT
TRBD1,TRBV18,.,TRBJ1-1,CASSPQGGTEAFF,TGTGCCAGCTCACCCCAGGGGGGCACTGAAGCTTTCTTT
TRBD1,TRBV27,once,TRBJ1-2,CASRPRDRPNYGYTF,TGTGCCAGCAGACCCCGGGACAGGCCTAACTATGGCTACACCTTC
.,TRBV7-8,.,TRBJ2-2,CASSILGGWTGELFF,TGTGCCAGCAGCATCCTCGGGGGTTGGACCGGGGAGCTGTTTTTT
.,TRBV10-3,.,TRBJ2-3,CAISEPRTADTQYF,TGTGCCATCAGTGAGCCCCGTACGGCAGATACGCAGTATTTT
TRBD1,TRBV14,.,TRBJ2-1,CASSQDKHRGNEQFF,TGTGCCAGCAGCCAAGATAAACACAGGGGGAATGAGCAGTTCTTC
.,TRBV7-2,.,TRBJ1-1,CASSLARSENTEAFF,TGTGCCAGCAGCTTAGCGCGGTCCGAAAACACTGAAGCTTTCTTT
TRBD2,TRBV7-6,.,TRBJ2-5,CASRGMGLAGEYQETQYF,TGTGCCAGCAGGGGTATGGGACTAGCGGGGGAGTACCAAGAGACCCAGTACTTC
TRBD2,TRBV6-1,.,TRBJ2-7,CASSVLAGGPVYEQYF,TGTGCCAGCAGTGTTCTAGCGGGGGGGCCGGTCTACGAGCAGTACTTC
TRBD1,TRBV5-1,.,TRBJ2-5,CASSSDREGETQYF,TGCGCCAGCAGCTCGGACAGGGAAGGAGAGACCCAGTACTTC
.,TRBV6-5,.,TRBJ2-7,CASRGGAMEQYF,TGTGCCAGCAGGGGCGGGGCGATGGAGCAGTACTTC
.,TRBV6-5,.,TRBJ1-1,CASSRGNTEAFF,TGTGCCAGCAGCAGGGGAAACACTGAAGCTTTCTTT
TRBD2,TRBV28,.,TRBJ2-7,CASSPSGGRYEQYF,TGTGCCAGCAGCCCCTCGGGAGGACGCTACGAGCAGTACTTC
.,TRBV7-2,.,TRBJ1-5,CASSLRAGGQPQHF,TGTGCCAGCAGCTTACGTGCGGGGGGCCAGCCCCAGCATTTT
.,TRBV7-2,.,TRBJ1-4,CASSLARGMNEKLFF,TGTGCCAGCAGCTTAGCGAGGGGGATGAATGAAAAACTGTTTTTT
TRBD1,TRBV19,.,TRBJ2-7,CASSGTDLYEQYF,TGTGCCAGTTCCGGGACAGACCTCTACGAGCAGTACTTC
.,TRBV18,.,TRBJ1-1,CASSPNIDTEAFF,TGTGCCAGCTCACCTAATATAGACACTGAAGCTTTCTTT
.,TRBV7-2,.,TRBJ2-2,CASSKTEDGTGELFF,TGTGCCAGCAGCAAGACAGAAGACGGCACCGGGGAGCTGTTTTTT
TRBD2,TRBV5-4,once,TRBJ2-5,CASSRGLAGAGEETQYF,TGTGCCAGCAGCAGGGGACTAGCGGGGGCCGGCGAAGAGACCCAGTACTTC
TRBD2,TRBV19,.,TRBJ2-3,CASSATSGGSVATQYF,TGTGCCAGTAGCGCCACTAGCGGGGGGTCCGTGGCTACGCAGTATTTT
.,TRBV7-3,.,TRBJ2-3,CASSLASITDTQYF,TGTGCCAGCAGCTTAGCTTCTATCACAGATACGCAGTATTTT
.,TRBV7-2,.,TRBJ2-3,CASSLGADTQYF,TGTGCCAGCAGCTTGGGGGCGGATACGCAGTATTTT
TRBD2,TRBV11-1,.,TRBJ2-7,CASSLGGTSSYEQYF,TGTGCCAGCAGCCTCGGGGGGACTAGCTCCTACGAGCAGTACTTC
.,TRBV7-2,.,TRBJ2-5,CASSFDRGAQETQYF,TGTGCCAGCAGCTTTGATCGGGGAGCACAAGAGACCCAGTACTTC
.,TRBV4-2,.,TRBJ1-6,CASSRNRDSPLHF,TGTGCCAGCAGCCGAAACAGGGATTCACCCCTCCACTTT
TRBD2,TRBV27,.,TRBJ2-1,CASSALAGGPSYNEQFF,TGTGCCAGCAGTGCATTAGCGGGGGGACCTTCCTACAATGAGCAGTTCTTC
.,TRBV2,.,TRBJ2-3,CASTRGAYPRPDTQYF,TGTGCCAGCACCCGGGGGGCCTACCCAAGGCCAGATACGCAGTATTTT
.,TRBV4-3,.,TRBJ2-1,CASSQEGRLVEQFF,TGCGCCAGCAGCCAAGAAGGCCGCCTAGTGGAGCAGTTCTTC
TRBD1,TRBV5-6,.,TRBJ2-2,CASSKARGRLPGELFF,TGTGCCAGCAGCAAAGCAAGGGGGCGTCTTCCCGGGGAGCTGTTTTTT
.,TRBV19,.,TRBJ1-2,CASSTLTDNYGYTF,TGTGCCAGTAGTACTCTGACTGACAACTATGGCTACACCTTC
.,TRBV4-3,once,TRBJ1-1,CASSHSTPGVAEAFF,TGCGCCAGCAGCCATTCCACTCCAGGGGTGGCTGAAGCTTTCTTT
.,TRBV18,once,TRBJ1-1,CASSPLDSNTEAFF,TGTGCCAGCTCACCACTGGACTCGAACACTGAAGCTTTCTTT
TRBD2,TRBV9,.,TRBJ2-7,CASSPRLAGGLHEQYF,TGTGCCAGCAGCCCCCGACTAGCGGGGGGACTCCACGAGCAGTACTTC
.,TRBV7-2,once,TRBJ2-5,CASSRARLRGGGTQYF,TGTGCCAGCAGCAGAGCCAGATTGCGGGGAGGTGGGACCCAGTACTTC
TRBD1,TRBV5-5,.,TRBJ2-3,CASSITGGGSTDTQYF,TGTGCCAGCAGCATCACAGGGGGCGGTAGCACAGATACGCAGTATTTT